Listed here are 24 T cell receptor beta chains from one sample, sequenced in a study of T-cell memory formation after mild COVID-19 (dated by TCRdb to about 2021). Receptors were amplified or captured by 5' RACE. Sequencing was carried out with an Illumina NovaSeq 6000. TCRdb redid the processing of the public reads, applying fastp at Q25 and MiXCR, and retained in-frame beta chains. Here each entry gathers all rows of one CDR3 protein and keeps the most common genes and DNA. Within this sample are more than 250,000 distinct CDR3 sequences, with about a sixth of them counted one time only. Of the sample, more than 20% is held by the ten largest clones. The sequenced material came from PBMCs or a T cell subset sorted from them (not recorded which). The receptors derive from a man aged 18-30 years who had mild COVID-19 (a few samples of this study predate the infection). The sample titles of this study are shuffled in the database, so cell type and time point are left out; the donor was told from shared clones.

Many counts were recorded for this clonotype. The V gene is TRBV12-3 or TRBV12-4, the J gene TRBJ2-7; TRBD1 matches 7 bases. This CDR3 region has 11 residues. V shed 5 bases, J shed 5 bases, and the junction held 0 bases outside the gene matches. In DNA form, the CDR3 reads TGTGCCAGCAGTACAGGGGACGAGCAGTACGTC. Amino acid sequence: CASSTGDEQYV.

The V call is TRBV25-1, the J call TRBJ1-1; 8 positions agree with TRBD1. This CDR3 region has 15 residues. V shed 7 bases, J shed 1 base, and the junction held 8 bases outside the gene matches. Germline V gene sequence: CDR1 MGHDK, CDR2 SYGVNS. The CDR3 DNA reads TGTGCCAGCATACCCCCGACAGGGGCGAACACTGAAGCTTTCTTT. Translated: CASIPPTGANTEAFF.

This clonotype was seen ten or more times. CDR3 protein: CASSQDRDVGNTQYF. The DNA of the CDR3 is TGCGCCAGCAGCCAAGATAGGGACGTTGGTAATACGCAGTATTTT. The chain carries TRBV4-3 and TRBJ2-3, with D perhaps TRBD1 or TRBD2 (5 bases each). The V gene lost 0 bases and the J gene lost 7 bases, with 14 bases spanning the gap. The CDR3 covers 15 residues. Germline CDR1 reads LGHNA; CDR2 reads YSLEER.

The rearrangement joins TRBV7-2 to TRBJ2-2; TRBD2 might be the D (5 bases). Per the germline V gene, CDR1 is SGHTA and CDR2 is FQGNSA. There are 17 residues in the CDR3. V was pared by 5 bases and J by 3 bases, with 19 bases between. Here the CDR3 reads CASSPQPGDSYTGELFF. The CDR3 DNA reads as TGTGCCAGCAGCCCTCAGCCCGGGGATTCGTACACCGGGGAGCTGTTTTTT. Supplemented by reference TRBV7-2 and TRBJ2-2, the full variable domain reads GAGVSQSPSNKVTEKGKDVELRCDPISGHTALYWYRQSLGQGLEFLIYFQGNSAPDKSGLPSDRFSAERTGGSVSTLTIQRTQQEDSAVYLCASSPQPGDSYTGELFFGEGSRLTVL.

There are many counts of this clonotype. The CDR3 DNA follows: TGTGCCAGCAGTTACCTGACTGGAACAGATACGCAGTATTTT. It yields the protein CASSYLTGTDTQYF. The chain couples TRBV6-6 to TRBJ2-3, with D uncertain. Trimming removed 2 bases from V and 3 bases from J, with 9 bases in between. Germline loops: CDR1 MNHNY, CDR2 SVGAGI (reference sequence). The CDR3 sequence is 14 residues long.

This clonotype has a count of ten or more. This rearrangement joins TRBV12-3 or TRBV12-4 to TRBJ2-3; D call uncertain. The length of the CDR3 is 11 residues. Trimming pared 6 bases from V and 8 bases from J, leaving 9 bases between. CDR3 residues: CASSLSRTQYF. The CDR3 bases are TGTGCCAGCAGCCTTTCCCGTACGCAGTATTTT.

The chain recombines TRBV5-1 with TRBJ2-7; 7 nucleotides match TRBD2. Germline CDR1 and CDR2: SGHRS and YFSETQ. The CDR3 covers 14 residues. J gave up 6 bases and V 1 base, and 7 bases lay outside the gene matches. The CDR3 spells CASSLSGGMGEQYF. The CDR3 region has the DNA TGCGCCAGCAGCTTGTCGGGGGGAATGGGCGAGCAGTACTTC.

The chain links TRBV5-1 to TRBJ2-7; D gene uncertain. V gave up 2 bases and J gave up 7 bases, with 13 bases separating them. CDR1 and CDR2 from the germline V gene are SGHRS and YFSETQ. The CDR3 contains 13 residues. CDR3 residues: CASSFVGEGEQYF. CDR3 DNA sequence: TGCGCCAGCAGCTTCGTTGGGGAAGGGGAGCAGTACTTC.

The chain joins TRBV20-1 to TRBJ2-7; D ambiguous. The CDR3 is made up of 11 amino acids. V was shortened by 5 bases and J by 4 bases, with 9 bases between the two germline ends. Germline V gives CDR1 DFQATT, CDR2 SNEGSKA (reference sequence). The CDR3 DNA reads TGCAGTGCTTATATAGTATACGAGCAGTACTTC. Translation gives CSAYIVYEQYF.

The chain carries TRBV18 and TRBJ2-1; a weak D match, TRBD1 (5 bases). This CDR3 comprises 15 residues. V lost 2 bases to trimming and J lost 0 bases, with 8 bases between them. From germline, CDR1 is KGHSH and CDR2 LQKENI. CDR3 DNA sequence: TGTGCCAGCTCACCAGGGGCCAGCTCCTACAATGAGCAGTTCTTC. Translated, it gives CASSPGASSYNEQFF.

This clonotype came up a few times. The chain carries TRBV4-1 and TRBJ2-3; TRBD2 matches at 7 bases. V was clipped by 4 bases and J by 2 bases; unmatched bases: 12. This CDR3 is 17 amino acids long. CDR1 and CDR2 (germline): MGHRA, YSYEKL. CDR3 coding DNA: TGCGCCAGCAGCCGGAATCCCGGGGGACTACTCACAGATACGCAGTATTTT. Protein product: CASSRNPGGLLTDTQYF.

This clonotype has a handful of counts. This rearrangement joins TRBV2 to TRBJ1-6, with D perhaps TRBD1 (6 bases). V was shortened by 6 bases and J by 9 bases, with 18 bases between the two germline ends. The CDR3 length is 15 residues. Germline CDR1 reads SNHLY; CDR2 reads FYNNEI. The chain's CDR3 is CASRDYRDRGSPLHF. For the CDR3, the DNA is TGTGCCAGCAGGGACTACAGGGACCGGGGTTCACCCCTCCACTTT. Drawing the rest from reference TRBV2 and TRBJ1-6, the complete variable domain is EPEVTQTPSHQVTQMGQEVILRCVPISNHLYFYWYRQILGQKVEFLVSFYNNEISEKSEIFDDQFSVERPDGSNFTLKIRSTKLEDSAMYFCASRDYRDRGSPLHFGNGTRLTVT.

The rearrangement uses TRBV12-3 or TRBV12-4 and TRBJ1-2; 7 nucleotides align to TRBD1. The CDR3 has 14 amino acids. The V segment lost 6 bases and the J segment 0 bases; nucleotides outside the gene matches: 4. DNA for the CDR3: TGTGCCAGCAGCCGACAGGGACCTAACTATGGCTACACCTTC. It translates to CASSRQGPNYGYTF.

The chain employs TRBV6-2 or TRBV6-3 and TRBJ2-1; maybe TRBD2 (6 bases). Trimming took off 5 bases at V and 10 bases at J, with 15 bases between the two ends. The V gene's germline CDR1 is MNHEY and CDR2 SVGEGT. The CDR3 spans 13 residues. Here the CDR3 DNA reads TGTGCCAGCAGTACCAGACTAGGATCGGAGCAGTTCTTC. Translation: CASSTRLGSEQFF.

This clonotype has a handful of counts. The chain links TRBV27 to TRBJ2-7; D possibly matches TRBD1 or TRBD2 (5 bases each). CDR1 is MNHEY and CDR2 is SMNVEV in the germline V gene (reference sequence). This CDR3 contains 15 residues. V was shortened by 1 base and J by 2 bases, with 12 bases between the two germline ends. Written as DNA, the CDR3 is TGTGCCAGCAGTTTATATGGGGGAAACCCCTACGAGCAGTACGTC. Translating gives CASSLYGGNPYEQYV.

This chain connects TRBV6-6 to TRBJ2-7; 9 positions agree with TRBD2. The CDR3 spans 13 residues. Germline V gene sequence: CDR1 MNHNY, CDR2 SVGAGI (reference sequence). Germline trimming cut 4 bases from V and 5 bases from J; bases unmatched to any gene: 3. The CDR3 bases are TGTGCCAGCAGTTCCATAGCGGGGGACGAGCAGTACTTC. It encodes CASSSIAGDEQYF.

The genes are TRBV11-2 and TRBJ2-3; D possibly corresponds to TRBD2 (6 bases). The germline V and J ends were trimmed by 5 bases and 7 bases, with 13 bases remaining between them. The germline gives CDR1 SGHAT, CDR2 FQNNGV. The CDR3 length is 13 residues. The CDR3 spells CASSLPGRNTQYF. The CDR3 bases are TGTGCCAGCAGCCTCCCGGGGAGGAATACGCAGTATTTT.

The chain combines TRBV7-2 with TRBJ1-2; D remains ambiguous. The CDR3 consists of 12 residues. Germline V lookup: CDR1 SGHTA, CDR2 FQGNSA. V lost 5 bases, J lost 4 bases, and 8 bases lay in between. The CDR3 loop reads CASSPEGYGYTF. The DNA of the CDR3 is TGTGCCAGCAGCCCCGAGGGCTATGGCTACACCTTC.

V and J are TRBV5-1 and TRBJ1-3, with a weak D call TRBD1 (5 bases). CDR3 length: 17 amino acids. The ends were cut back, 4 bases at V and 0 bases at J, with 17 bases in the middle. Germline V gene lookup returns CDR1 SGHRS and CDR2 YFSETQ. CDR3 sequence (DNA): TGCGCCAGCAGCCCAGGCTACAGGCCTGCCTCTGGAAACACCATATATTTT. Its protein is CASSPGYRPASGNTIYF.

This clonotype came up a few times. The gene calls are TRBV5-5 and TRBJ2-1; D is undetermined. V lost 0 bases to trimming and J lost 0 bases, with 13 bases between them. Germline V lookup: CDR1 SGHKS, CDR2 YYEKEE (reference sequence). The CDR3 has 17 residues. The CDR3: CASSLAPRSSSYNEQFF. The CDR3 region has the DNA TGTGCCAGCAGCTTGGCCCCTCGGTCGAGCTCCTACAATGAGCAGTTCTTC. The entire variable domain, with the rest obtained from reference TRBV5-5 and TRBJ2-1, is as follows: DAGVTQSPTHLIKTRGQQVTLRCSPISGHKSVSWYQQVLGQGPQFIFQYYEKEERGRGNFPDRFSARQFPNYSSELNVNALLLGDSALYLCASSLAPRSSSYNEQFFGPGTRLTVL.

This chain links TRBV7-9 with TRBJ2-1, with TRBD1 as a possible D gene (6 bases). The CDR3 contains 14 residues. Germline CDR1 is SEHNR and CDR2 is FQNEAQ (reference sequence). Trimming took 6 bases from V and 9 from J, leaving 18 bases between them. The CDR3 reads CASSNDRSRAEQFF. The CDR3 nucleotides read TGTGCCAGCAGTAACGACAGGAGTAGGGCTGAGCAGTTCTTC.

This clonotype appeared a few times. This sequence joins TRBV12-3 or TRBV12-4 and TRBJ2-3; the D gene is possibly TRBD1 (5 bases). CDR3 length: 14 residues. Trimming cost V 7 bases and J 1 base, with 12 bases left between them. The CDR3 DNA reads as TGTGCCAGCACTGGCAGGGTAGGCACAGATACGCAGTATTTT. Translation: CASTGRVGTDTQYF.

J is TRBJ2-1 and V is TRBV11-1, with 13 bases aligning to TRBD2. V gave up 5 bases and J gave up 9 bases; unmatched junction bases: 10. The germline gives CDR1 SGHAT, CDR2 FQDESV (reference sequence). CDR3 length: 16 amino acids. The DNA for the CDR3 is TGTGCCAGCAGCGACGCCACTAGCGGGGGGGCCGGTGAGCAGTTCTTC. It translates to CASSDATSGGAGEQFF.

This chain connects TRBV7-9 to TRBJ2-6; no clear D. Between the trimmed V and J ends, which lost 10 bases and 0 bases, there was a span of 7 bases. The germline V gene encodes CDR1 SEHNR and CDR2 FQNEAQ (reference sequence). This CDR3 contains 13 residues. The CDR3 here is CATASSGANVLTF. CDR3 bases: TGTGCCACAGCATCCTCTGGGGCCAACGTCCTGACTTTC.